A selection of T cell receptor beta chains follows, all from one sample in a study of blood T cell repertoires in COVID-19. The protocol was immunoSEQ multiplex PCR, while the TCRdb copy is restricted to in-frame clones and leaves out a portion. This sample has approximately 150,000 clones; 84% occur once, and the top ten carry more than 3%. The sample was PBMCs or T cells enriched from blood (not recorded which). The receptors here all came from a woman aged 50 to 60 with acute COVID-19. Each CDR3 is given with its conserved first and last residue. Each record gives: D gene, J gene, clone size, V gene, CDR3 DNA, CDR3 protein. A D gene is named only where the DNA matches it firmly. Part of the rows lack a size; the others show once, few, many or a class for expanded clones.

D: .
J: TRBJ1-5
size: few
V: TRBV5-1
DNA: TGCGCCAGCAGCTTGGACAGGGATCAGCCCCAGCATTTT
CDR3: CASSLDRDQPQHF

D: .
J: TRBJ1-2
size: .
V: TRBV5-4
DNA: TGTGCCAGCAGCTTGGTGGCAGGGAATGGCTACACCTTC
CDR3: CASSLVAGNGYTF

D: .
J: TRBJ1-2
size: .
V: TRBV2
DNA: TGTGCCAGCAGAGCGGACGGTGATAACTATGGCTACACCTTC
CDR3: CASRADGDNYGYTF

D: TRBD2
J: TRBJ2-3
size: .
V: TRBV9
DNA: TGTGCCAGCAGCCCCCTTGGAGCTAGCGGGGTCCCGGATACGCAGTATTTT
CDR3: CASSPLGASGVPDTQYF

D: TRBD2
J: TRBJ2-5
size: once
V: TRBV6-5
DNA: TGTGCCAGCAGTTATATAGCGGGCCCCCAAGAGACCCAGTACTTC
CDR3: CASSYIAGPQETQYF

D: .
J: TRBJ1-3
size: .
V: TRBV12-3/TRBV12-4
DNA: TGTGCCAGCAGCTATGGAAACACCATATATTTT
CDR3: CASSYGNTIYF

D: .
J: TRBJ2-5
size: .
V: TRBV9
DNA: TGTGCCAGCAGCGTCGGGTATCAAGAGACCCAGTACTTC
CDR3: CASSVGYQETQYF

D: TRBD2
J: TRBJ2-2
size: .
V: TRBV11-3
DNA: TGTGCCAGCAGCAAAATTAAGACGACTAGCGGGAGTGCCGGGGAGCTGTTTTTT
CDR3: CASSKIKTTSGSAGELFF

D: TRBD2
J: TRBJ2-5
size: .
V: TRBV10-2
DNA: TGCGCCGGAGGTGGAGGACTAGCGGGAAAAGAGACCCAGTACTTC
CDR3: CAGGGGLAGKETQYF

D: .
J: TRBJ2-3
size: .
V: TRBV5-4
DNA: TGTGCCAGCAGCTTGTATCTTAACAGGGCCGTTTCGGGAAGGGGGGATACGCAGTATTTT
CDR3: CASSLYLNRAVSGRGDTQYF

D: TRBD2
J: TRBJ2-7
size: .
V: TRBV27
DNA: TGTGCCAGCAGTTTAACCCGGGAGGGTGCCGAGCAGTACTTC
CDR3: CASSLTREGAEQYF

D: TRBD2
J: TRBJ2-1
size: .
V: TRBV19
DNA: TGTGCCACGCGTCCCCTAGCGGGAGATGAGAATGAGCAGTTCTTC
CDR3: CATRPLAGDENEQFF

D: TRBD2
J: TRBJ2-2
size: .
V: TRBV9
DNA: TGTGCCAGCTCGATAGCGGGAGCGGCCACCGGGGAGCTGTTTTTT
CDR3: CASSIAGAATGELFF

D: TRBD1
J: TRBJ2-5
size: .
V: TRBV9
DNA: TGTGCCAGCAGCGTGGGACAGGGAGGGCAAGAGACCCAGTACTTC
CDR3: CASSVGQGGQETQYF

D: .
J: TRBJ2-1
size: .
V: TRBV21-1
DNA: TGTGCCAGCAGCAAAGATTCGGGACCGGGACTAGCGAAAAATGAGCAGTTCTTC
CDR3: CASSKDSGPGLAKNEQFF

D: TRBD1
J: TRBJ2-7
size: once
V: TRBV6-2/TRBV6-3
DNA: TGTGCCAGCAGCTTCCGGGACAGGGAGTACTTC
CDR3: CASSFRDREYF

D: TRBD2
J: TRBJ2-1
size: .
V: TRBV7-6
DNA: TGTGCCAGCAGCCCACGGGGGACTAGCGGTTACAATGAGCAGTTCTTC
CDR3: CASSPRGTSGYNEQFF

D: .
J: TRBJ2-1
size: .
V: TRBV2
DNA: TGTGCCAGCAGGGGTAGCCCCAATGAGCAGTTCTTC
CDR3: CASRGSPNEQFF

D: TRBD1
J: TRBJ1-1
size: .
V: TRBV28
DNA: TGTGCCAGCAGTTTAACCCGCAGGGGGGACACTGAAGCTTTCTTT
CDR3: CASSLTRRGDTEAFF

D: .
J: TRBJ2-1
size: .
V: TRBV6-6
DNA: TGTGCCAGCAGTCTTAGAGTTGGGCACAATGAGCAGTTCTTC
CDR3: CASSLRVGHNEQFF

D: .
J: TRBJ1-2
size: .
V: TRBV13
DNA: TGTGCCAGCAGCTCCACCCCCGGCGGTAGCCTGTTCTATGGCTACACCTTC
CDR3: CASSSTPGGSLFYGYTF

D: .
J: TRBJ2-1
size: few
V: TRBV11-3
DNA: TGTGCCAGCGCTACAGGGATCATCAATGAGCAGTTCTTC
CDR3: CASATGIINEQFF

D: .
J: TRBJ2-2
size: once
V: TRBV5-1
DNA: TGCGCCAGCAGCCTAAAACGGGGAGGGAACACCGGGGAGCTGTTTTTT
CDR3: CASSLKRGGNTGELFF

D: .
J: TRBJ2-3
size: few
V: TRBV5-8
DNA: TGTGCCAGCAGCATTTCCCGGGACTCGAGTTCTAGCACAGATACGCAGTATTTT
CDR3: CASSISRDSSSSTDTQYF

D: .
J: TRBJ2-3
size: .
V: TRBV9
DNA: TGTGCCAGCCAGAGGGGCACAGATACGCAGTATTTT
CDR3: CASQRGTDTQYF

D: .
J: TRBJ2-2
size: once
V: TRBV5-8
DNA: TGTGCCAGCATCCTGCTAGAGTCGAACACCGGGGAGCTGTTTTTT
CDR3: CASILLESNTGELFF

D: .
J: TRBJ1-3
size: .
V: TRBV15
DNA: TGTGCCACCAGCAGAGGGAACAGGGCCGGAAACACCATATATTTT
CDR3: CATSRGNRAGNTIYF

D: .
J: TRBJ2-7
size: .
V: TRBV6-5
DNA: TGTGCCAGCAGTCCGGGGGGCACTATCGAGCAGTACTTC
CDR3: CASSPGGTIEQYF

D: TRBD2
J: TRBJ2-1
size: .
V: TRBV5-1
DNA: TGCGCCAGCAGCTTGGCTACTAGCGTGGGAGTCAATGAGCAGTTCTTC
CDR3: CASSLATSVGVNEQFF

D: .
J: TRBJ2-1
size: .
V: TRBV7-2
DNA: TGTGCCAGCAGCTTAGGGGAGTGGGAGAAACAGTTCTTC
CDR3: CASSLGEWEKQFF

D: .
J: TRBJ1-1
size: .
V: TRBV5-5
DNA: TGTGCCAGCAGCGCGGCCTCGGACGGGGTGAACACTGAAGCTTTCTTT
CDR3: CASSAASDGVNTEAFF

D: TRBD1
J: TRBJ1-2
size: few
V: TRBV5-1
DNA: TGCGCCAGCAGCCCGCGGACAGGGGATTTGTATGGCTACACCTTC
CDR3: CASSPRTGDLYGYTF

D: .
J: TRBJ2-1
size: .
V: TRBV3-1/TRBV3-2
DNA: TGTGCCAGCATCGAAAGGTTACAGAGCCTTCCTACGTACAATGAGCAGTTCTTC
CDR3: CASIERLQSLPTYNEQFF

D: TRBD2
J: TRBJ2-5
size: .
V: TRBV15
DNA: TGTGCCACCAGCAGAGATTTAGCGGGAGGAGTCCAGTACTTC
CDR3: CATSRDLAGGVQYF

D: TRBD2
J: TRBJ2-3
size: .
V: TRBV24-1
DNA: TGTGCCACCAGTGATTTCCCCCCGGGACTAGTCCCAGATACGCAGTATTTT
CDR3: CATSDFPPGLVPDTQYF

D: .
J: TRBJ1-2
size: .
V: TRBV28
DNA: TGTGCCAGCAGTTCAAACTATGGCTACACCTTC
CDR3: CASSSNYGYTF

D: .
J: TRBJ1-2
size: .
V: TRBV27
DNA: TGTGCCAGCAGCCCTCGGACCGCCGGGAATGGCTACACCTTC
CDR3: CASSPRTAGNGYTF

D: TRBD1
J: TRBJ1-1
size: once
V: TRBV7-9
DNA: TGTGCCAGCAAAGGACAGGGGAAGACTGAAGCTTTCTTT
CDR3: CASKGQGKTEAFF

D: TRBD2
J: TRBJ2-3
size: .
V: TRBV6-1
DNA: TGTGCCAGCAGTGAAGCGGCGGGAGAGATAACAGATACGCAGTATTTT
CDR3: CASSEAAGEITDTQYF

D: .
J: TRBJ2-2
size: .
V: TRBV5-1
DNA: TGCGCCAGCGAGGAGGCCGGGGAGCTGTTTTTT
CDR3: CASEEAGELFF

D: .
J: TRBJ2-7
size: .
V: TRBV27
DNA: TGTGCCAGCAGTATAGACTTGAGCTCCTACGAGCAGTACTTC
CDR3: CASSIDLSSYEQYF

D: .
J: TRBJ1-1
size: .
V: TRBV2
DNA: TGTGCCAGCAGCCCGGGACTTTTTCACTCGGAAGCTTTCTTT
CDR3: CASSPGLFHSEAFF

D: .
J: TRBJ2-2
size: .
V: TRBV5-3
DNA: TGTGCCAGAAGCTTGCGGTCTTCGAACACCGGGGAGCTGTTTTTT
CDR3: CARSLRSSNTGELFF

D: TRBD1
J: TRBJ1-5
size: .
V: TRBV6-2/TRBV6-3
DNA: TGTGCCAGCAGTTTACAGGGGGCGATTATTAATCAGCCCCAGCATTTT
CDR3: CASSLQGAIINQPQHF